This TCR beta chain was captured by sequencing in a study of blood T cell repertoires in COVID-19. Study overall: Some COVID-19 samples were acute and others convalescent; all came from the United States, Italy and Spain. Nucleic acid was either cDNA or gDNA, and it came from T cells, B-cell-depleted T cells, or PBMCs.

Germline V CDR1 and CDR2: LNHDA, SQIVND (reference sequence). Deletions cut 3 bases from V and 3 bases from J, with 12 bases between. The length of the CDR3 is 15 residues. Some clones are missing from TCRdb's copy, which holds only in-frame ones; the method was immunoSEQ multiplex PCR. The sample carries 99,000 or so clones, roughly 80% recorded once. The TCR originated in a woman aged 70 to 79 with acute or convalescent COVID-19. Sequencing was carried out using peripheral blood. V usage is TRBV19 and J usage is TRBJ1-3; the D gene is possibly TRBD1 (5 bases). The CDR3 spells CASSMQGAGGNTIYF. The CDR3 DNA reads TGTGCCAGTAGTATGCAAGGGGCCGGTGGAAACACCATATATTTT.